This TCR beta chain was retrieved from a study of T cells after yellow fever vaccination. The CDR3 totals 16 residues. Germline CDR1 is MGHRA and CDR2 is YSYEKL. Between the trimmed V and J ends, which lost 4 bases and 7 bases, there was a span of 19 bases. In TCRdb, the 5' RACE reads were re-called with MiXCR into one record per CDR3 protein. The repertoire holds approximately 90,000 distinct CDR3 sequences, roughly 6% seen once, with about 38% in the top ten. General observations from the study: The booster response re-showed most primary clones: approximately 95% CD4, approximately 86% CD8. Highly abundant clonotypes carried over from the bulk population could end up in FACS-sorted repertoires as contaminants.

This clonotype was observed a few times. Its antigen is undetermined. The chain carries TRBV4-1 and TRBJ2-2, with D maybe TRBD2 (6 bases). This receptor was taken from a man younger than 35 who received the YFV17D yellow fever vaccine. The sample consisted of CD8+ T cells sorted from PBMCs, taken 10 days after the yellow fever booster vaccination. Written as DNA, the CDR3 is TGCGCCAGCAGCCTAAACGCGGCGGGGCGCCTCGGGGAGCTGTTTTTT. Translated: CASSLNAAGRLGELFF.